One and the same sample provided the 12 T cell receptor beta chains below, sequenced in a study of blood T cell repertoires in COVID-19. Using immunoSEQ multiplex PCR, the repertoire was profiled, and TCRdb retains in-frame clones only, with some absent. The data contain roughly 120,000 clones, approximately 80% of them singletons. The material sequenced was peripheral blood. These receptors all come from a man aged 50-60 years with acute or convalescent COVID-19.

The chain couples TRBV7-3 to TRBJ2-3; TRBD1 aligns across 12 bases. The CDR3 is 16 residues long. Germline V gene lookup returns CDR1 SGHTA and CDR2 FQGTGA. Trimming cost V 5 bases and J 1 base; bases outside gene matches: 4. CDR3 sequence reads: CASSRGQGAGTDTQYF. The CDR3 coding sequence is TGTGCCAGCAGCCGGGGACAGGGGGCCGGCACAGATACGCAGTATTTT.

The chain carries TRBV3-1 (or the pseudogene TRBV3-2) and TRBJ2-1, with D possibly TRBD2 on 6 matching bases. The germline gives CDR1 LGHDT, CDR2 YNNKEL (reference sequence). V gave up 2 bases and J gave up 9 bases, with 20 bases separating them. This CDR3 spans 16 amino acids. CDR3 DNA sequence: TGTGCCAGCAGCCAACAGGGACTCTGGCCAAATTTTGAGCAGTTCTTC. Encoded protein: CASSQQGLWPNFEQFF.

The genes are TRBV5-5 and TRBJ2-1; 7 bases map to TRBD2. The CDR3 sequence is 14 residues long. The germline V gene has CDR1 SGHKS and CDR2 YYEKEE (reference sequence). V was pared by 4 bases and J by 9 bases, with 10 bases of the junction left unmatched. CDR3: CASSPQLGGSEQFF. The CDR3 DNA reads TGTGCCAGCAGCCCCCAGCTGGGGGGGAGTGAGCAGTTCTTC.

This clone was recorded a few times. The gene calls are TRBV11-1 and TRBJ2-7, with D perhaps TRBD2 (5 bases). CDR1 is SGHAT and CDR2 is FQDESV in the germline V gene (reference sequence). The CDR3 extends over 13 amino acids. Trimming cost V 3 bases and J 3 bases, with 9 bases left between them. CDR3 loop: CASSFGESYEQYF. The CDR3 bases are TGTGCCAGCAGCTTTGGGGAGAGCTACGAGCAGTACTTC.

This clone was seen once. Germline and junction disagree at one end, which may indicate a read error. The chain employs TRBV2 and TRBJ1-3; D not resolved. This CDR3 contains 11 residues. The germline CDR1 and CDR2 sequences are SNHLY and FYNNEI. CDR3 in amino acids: CASRGVGLTDF. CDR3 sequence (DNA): TGTGCCAGCAGGGGAGTTGGGTTAACGGATTTT.

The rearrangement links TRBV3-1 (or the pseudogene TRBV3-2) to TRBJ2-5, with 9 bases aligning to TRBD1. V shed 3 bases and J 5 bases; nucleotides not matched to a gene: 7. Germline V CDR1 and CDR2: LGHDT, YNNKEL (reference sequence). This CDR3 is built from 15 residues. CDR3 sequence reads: CASSQAQGAWETQYF. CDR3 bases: TGTGCCAGCAGCCAGGCACAGGGGGCATGGGAGACCCAGTACTTC.

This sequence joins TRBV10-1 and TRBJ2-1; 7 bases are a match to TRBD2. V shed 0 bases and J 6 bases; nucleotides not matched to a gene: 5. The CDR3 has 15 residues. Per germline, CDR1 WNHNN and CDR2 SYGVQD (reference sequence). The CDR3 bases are TGCGCCAGCAGTGAGTCTGTAGCGGGTAGCAATGAGCAGTTCTTC. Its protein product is CASSESVAGSNEQFF.

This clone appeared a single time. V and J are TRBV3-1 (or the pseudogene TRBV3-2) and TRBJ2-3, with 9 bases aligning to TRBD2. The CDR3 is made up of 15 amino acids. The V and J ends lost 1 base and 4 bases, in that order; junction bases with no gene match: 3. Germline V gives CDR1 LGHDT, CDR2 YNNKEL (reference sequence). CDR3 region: CASSQAAGGADTQYF. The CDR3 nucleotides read TGTGCCAGCAGCCAAGCAGCGGGAGGCGCAGATACGCAGTATTTT.

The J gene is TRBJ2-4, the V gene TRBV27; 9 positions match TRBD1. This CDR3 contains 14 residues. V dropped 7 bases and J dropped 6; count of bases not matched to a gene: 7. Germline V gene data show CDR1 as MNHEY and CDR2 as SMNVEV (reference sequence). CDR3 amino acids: CASTPPGQGNIQYF. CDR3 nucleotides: TGTGCCAGCACTCCCCCGGGACAGGGAAACATTCAGTACTTC.

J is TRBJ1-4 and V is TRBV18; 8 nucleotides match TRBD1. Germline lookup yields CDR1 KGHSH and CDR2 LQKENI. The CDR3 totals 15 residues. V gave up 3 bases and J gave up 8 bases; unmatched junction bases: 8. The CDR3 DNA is TGTGCCAGCTCACCGACGACAGGGGTTGGGGAAAAACTGTTTTTT. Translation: CASSPTTGVGEKLFF.

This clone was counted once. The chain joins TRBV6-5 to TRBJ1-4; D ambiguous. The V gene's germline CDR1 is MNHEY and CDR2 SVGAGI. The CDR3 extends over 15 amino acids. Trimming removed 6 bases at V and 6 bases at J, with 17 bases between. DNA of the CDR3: TGTGCCAGCAGCAAGAGGGCCGGGCTGGATGAAAAACTGTTTTTT. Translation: CASSKRAGLDEKLFF.

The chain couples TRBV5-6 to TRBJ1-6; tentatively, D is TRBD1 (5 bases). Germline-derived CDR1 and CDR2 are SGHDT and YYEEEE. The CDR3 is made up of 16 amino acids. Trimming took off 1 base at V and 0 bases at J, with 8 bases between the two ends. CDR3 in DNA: TGTGCCAGCAGCTTGAGACAGAGCTCCTATAATTCACCCCTCCACTTT. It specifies CASSLRQSSYNSPLHF.